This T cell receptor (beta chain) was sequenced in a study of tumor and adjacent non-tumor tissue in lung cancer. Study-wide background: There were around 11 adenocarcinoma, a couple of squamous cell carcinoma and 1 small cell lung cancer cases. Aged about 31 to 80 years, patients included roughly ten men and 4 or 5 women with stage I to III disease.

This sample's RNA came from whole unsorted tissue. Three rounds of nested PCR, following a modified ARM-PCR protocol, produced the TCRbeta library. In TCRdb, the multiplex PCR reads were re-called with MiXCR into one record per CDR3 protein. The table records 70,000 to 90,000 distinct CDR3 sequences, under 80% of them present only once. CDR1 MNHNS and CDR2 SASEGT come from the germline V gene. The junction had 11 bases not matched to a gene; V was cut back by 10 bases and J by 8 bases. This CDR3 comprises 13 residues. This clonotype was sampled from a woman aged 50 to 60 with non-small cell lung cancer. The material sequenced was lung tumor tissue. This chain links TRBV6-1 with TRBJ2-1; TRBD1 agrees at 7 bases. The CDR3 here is CANMATGEHEQFF. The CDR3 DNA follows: TGTGCCAACATGGCTACAGGGGAGCATGAGCAGTTCTTC.